This T cell receptor (beta chain) emerged from a study of blood T cell repertoires in COVID-19. V lost 1 base to trimming and J lost 8 bases, with 8 bases between them. Germline CDR1 and CDR2: GTSNPN and SVGIG (reference sequence). The CDR3 loop spans 11 amino acids. Seattle patients were enrolled while actively infected and followed longitudinally. Generated by immunoSEQ multiplex PCR, the TCRdb table keeps only in-frame clones and is missing some. The sample has roughly 300,000 clones; approximately 90% are singletons. Specimen: peripheral blood. The sequence came from a woman in her twenties or thirties with COVID-19, enrolled during active disease. The V call is TRBV30, the J call TRBJ1-2, with a weak D call TRBD1 (5 bases). The chain's CDR3 is CAWSEQEGYTF. The CDR3 DNA reads as TGTGCCTGGAGTGAACAGGAAGGCTACACCTTC.